Listed here are 25 T cell receptor beta chains from one sample, sequenced in a study of cytomegalovirus exposure and HLA in healthy donors. This PCR relied on a set of 60 Vbeta primers and 13 Jbeta primers. Data came from immunoSEQ multiplex PCR; TCRdb stores just in-frame clones and leaves some out. The sample holds over 150,000 clones, about 77% seen once. Source material: PBMCs. These receptors were taken from a middle-aged woman in good health and CMV-seropositive.

This sequence joins TRBV10-3 and TRBJ2-1; D remains unclear. CDR3 size: 15 residues. CDR1 is ENHRY, CDR2 SYGVKD, per germline. V lost 0 bases, J lost 0 bases, and 6 bases lay in between. CDR3 loop: CAISESPSSYNEQFF. Here the CDR3 DNA reads TGTGCCATCAGTGAGTCTCCTAGCTCCTACAATGAGCAGTTCTTC.

The rearrangement uses TRBV5-1 and TRBJ2-2, with a possible D match to TRBD2 (5 bases). Germline lookup yields CDR1 SGHRS and CDR2 YFSETQ. Trimming removed 6 bases at V and 0 bases at J, with 21 bases between. The length of the CDR3 is 18 residues. The CDR3 spells CASTAGSMSGANTGELFF. The CDR3 region has the DNA TGCGCCAGCACTGCGGGTTCAATGAGCGGAGCGAACACCGGGGAGCTGTTTTTT.

This sequence joins TRBV5-1 and TRBJ2-7; TRBD1 matches at 11 bases. The CDR3 runs 14 residues. Germline V CDR1 and CDR2: SGHRS, YFSETQ. V trimming: 3 bases; J trimming: 3 bases; junction bases outside the gene matches: 2. CDR3 protein: CASSSGTGGYEQYF. The CDR3 region has the DNA TGCGCCAGCAGCTCCGGGACAGGGGGCTACGAGCAGTACTTC.

The rearrangement links TRBV12-5 to TRBJ1-1; perhaps TRBD1 as D (5 bases). Trimming took 3 bases from V and 0 from J, leaving 23 bases between them. The length of the CDR3 is 19 residues. The germline V gene has CDR1 LGHNT and CDR2 FRNRAP. DNA of the CDR3: TGTGCTAGTGGTTTTCCCGAAGTGGGGGGTTTTAGTATGAACACTGAAGCTTTCTTT. Translation: CASGFPEVGGFSMNTEAFF. Supplemented by reference TRBV12-5 and TRBJ1-1, the full variable domain reads DARVTQTPRHKVTEMGQEVTMRCQPILGHNTVFWYRQTMMQGLELLAYFRNRAPLDDSGMPKDRFSAEMPDATLATLKIQPSEPRDSAVYFCASGFPEVGGFSMNTEAFFGQGTRLTVV.

The chain couples TRBV7-9 to TRBJ1-1; D gene ambiguous. The V gene lost 5 bases and the J gene lost 1 base, with 8 bases spanning the gap. In germline, CDR1 is SEHNR, CDR2 FQNEAQ (reference sequence). This CDR3 has 13 amino acids. CDR3 DNA sequence: TGTGCCAGCAGCATTACAGCGAACACTGAAGCTTTCTTT. Translation gives CASSITANTEAFF.

The V gene is TRBV5-4, the J gene TRBJ1-1; possible D gene TRBD1, 5 bases. Looked up from germline, CDR1 is SGHNT and CDR2 is YYREEE (reference sequence). The CDR3 length is 15 residues. Trimming pared 3 bases from V and 3 bases from J, leaving 15 bases between. CDR3 nucleotides: TGTGCCAGCAGCTCGGGGGACCGTGGGTACACTGAAGCTTTCTTT. It specifies CASSSGDRGYTEAFF.

The gene calls are TRBV28 and TRBJ2-3, with 8 bases fitting TRBD2. CDR3 size: 15 residues. The trim removed 2 bases at V and 2 bases at J, leaving 3 bases unmatched. Germline V CDR1 and CDR2: MDHEN, SYDVKM. CDR3 loop: CASSLSGSNTDTQYF. The DNA for the CDR3 is TGTGCCAGCAGTTTAAGCGGGAGCAACACAGATACGCAGTATTTT.

J is TRBJ2-1 and V is TRBV5-1, with TRBD2 matching 11 bases. V shed 5 bases, J shed 4 bases, and the junction held 8 bases outside the gene matches. CDR3 size: 16 residues. The germline V gene encodes CDR1 SGHRS and CDR2 YFSETQ. CDR3 loop: CASRWLAGGAYNEQFF. For the CDR3, the DNA is TGCGCCAGCAGGTGGCTAGCGGGGGGCGCGTACAATGAGCAGTTCTTC.

The chain carries TRBV5-1 and TRBJ1-2; the match to TRBD1 covers 9 bases. The ends lost 0 bases at V and 8 bases at J; junction bases unmatched: 11. The CDR3 totals 16 residues. Germline CDR1 reads SGHRS; CDR2 reads YFSETQ. CDR3 nucleotide sequence: TGCGCCAGCAGCTTGGCACAGGGGGCGCGGTTAAACGGCTACACCTTC. Amino acids: CASSLAQGARLNGYTF.

This sequence joins TRBV2 and TRBJ1-2; 7 nucleotides match TRBD1. Per germline, CDR1 SNHLY and CDR2 FYNNEI. Trimming at V came to 11 bases and at J to 3 bases, leaving 3 bases not matched to a gene. The CDR3 runs 11 residues. CDR3 DNA sequence: TGTGCCTACGGGACAGACTATGGCTACACCTTC. Its protein is CAYGTDYGYTF.

This clone occurred a few times. This chain uses TRBV6-5 with TRBJ2-2, with 9 bases matching TRBD2. Germline trimming cut 8 bases from V and 5 bases from J; bases unmatched to any gene: 6. The CDR3 has 14 residues. CDR1 is MNHEY, CDR2 SVGAGI, per germline. The CDR3 spells CASGPAGGTGELFF. For the CDR3, the DNA is TGTGCCAGCGGGCCCGCGGGGGGGACCGGGGAGCTGTTTTTT.

This clone was counted a few times. This chain connects TRBV5-4 to TRBJ2-5; 9 nucleotides agree with TRBD1. Germline V CDR1 and CDR2: SGHNT, YYREEE (reference sequence). The CDR3 has 14 amino acids. Trimming at V came to 3 bases and at J to 9 bases, leaving 9 bases not matched to a gene. The CDR3 loop is CASSSPGTGHSQYF. DNA of the CDR3: TGTGCCAGCAGCTCTCCCGGGACAGGGCATTCCCAGTACTTC. Looking up the rest from reference TRBV5-4 and TRBJ2-5 gives the full variable domain: ETGVTQSPTHLIKTRGQQVTLRCSSQSGHNTVSWYQQALGQGPQFIFQYYREEENGRGNFPPRFSGLQFPNYSSELNVNALELDDSALYLCASSSPGTGHSQYFGPGTRLLVL.

The V gene is TRBV6-5, the J gene TRBJ2-7; D perhaps matches TRBD2 (6 bases). The CDR3 has 15 residues. Trimming took off 0 bases at V and 3 bases at J, with 12 bases between the two ends. Per germline, CDR1 MNHEY and CDR2 SVGAGI. The CDR3 DNA sequence: TGTGCCAGCAGTTACTCTAGGGACGGGGGCTACGAGCAGTACTTC. It specifies CASSYSRDGGYEQYF.

The chain joins TRBV11-2 to TRBJ2-5; D might be TRBD2 (6 bases). V lost 1 base to trimming and J lost 4 bases, with 16 bases between them. This CDR3 is 16 amino acids long. The V gene's germline CDR1 is SGHAT and CDR2 FQNNGV. The CDR3 loop reads CASSLVQSGGTETQYF. The CDR3 DNA sequence: TGTGCCAGCAGCTTAGTACAGAGTGGGGGGACAGAGACCCAGTACTTC. The complete variable domain, with remaining parts taken from reference TRBV11-2 and TRBJ2-5, reads EAGVAQSPRYKIIEKRQSVAFWCNPISGHATLYWYQQILGQGPKLLIQFQNNGVVDDSQLPKDRFSAERLKGVDSTLKIQPAKLEDSAVYLCASSLVQSGGTETQYFGPGTRLLVL.

The chain is built from TRBV5-6 and TRBJ1-4, with 7 bases fitting TRBD1. Germline lookup yields CDR1 SGHDT and CDR2 YYEEEE. The CDR3 sequence is 15 residues long. V shed 4 bases and J 8 bases; nucleotides not matched to a gene: 11. The CDR3 spells CASSLLVTGNEKLFF. The CDR3 region has the DNA TGTGCCAGCAGCCTCCTGGTGACAGGGAACGAAAAACTGTTTTTT.

The chain joins TRBV10-1 to TRBJ2-3, with D possibly TRBD2 on 6 matching bases. The germline V and J ends were trimmed by 2 bases and 1 base, with 10 bases remaining between them. CDR1 is WNHNN, CDR2 SYGVQD, per germline (reference sequence). The CDR3 length is 15 residues. CDR3 sequence (DNA): TGCGCCAGCAGTGAGGAGCGGGCCGGCACAGATACGCAGTATTTT. Translated: CASSEERAGTDTQYF.

V and J are TRBV7-9 and TRBJ2-7, with D possibly being TRBD2 (6 bases). This CDR3 is built from 14 residues. Trimming removed 5 bases from V and 6 bases from J, with 17 bases in between. CDR1 is SEHNR and CDR2 is FQNEAQ in the germline V gene (reference sequence). CDR3 DNA: TGTGCCAGCAGCCCTAGGGTCGCGGGGCGCGAGCAGTACTTC. Protein sequence: CASSPRVAGREQYF.

This clone was picked up many times. The rearrangement joins TRBV6-1 to TRBJ2-1; 7 bases are shared with TRBD2. The trim removed 4 bases at V and 10 bases at J, leaving 10 bases unmatched. CDR1 and CDR2 from the germline V gene are MNHNS and SASEGT. The CDR3 consists of 14 residues. DNA of the CDR3: TGTGCCAGCAGTGTCCCCGACGGGGGGTTAGAGCAGTTCTTC. It codes for CASSVPDGGLEQFF.

The rearrangement links TRBV19 to TRBJ1-1; D gene unclear. Trimming cost V 6 bases and J 0 bases, with 8 bases left between them. The CDR3 length is 13 residues. Germline CDR1 and CDR2: LNHDA and SQIVND (reference sequence). The CDR3: CASSARMNTEAFF. The CDR3 region has the DNA TGTGCCAGTAGCGCCAGGATGAACACTGAAGCTTTCTTT.

The rearrangement links TRBV5-4 to TRBJ2-3; D gene uncertain. Trimming removed 4 bases from V and 6 bases from J, with 12 bases in between. Germline values: CDR1 SGHNT, CDR2 YYREEE (reference sequence). This CDR3 has 13 amino acids. CDR3 DNA sequence: TGTGCCAGCAGCCTGGAGCTTCTGGATACGCAGTATTTT. Translation: CASSLELLDTQYF.

J is TRBJ2-5 and V is TRBV11-2; the D is unclear. The V and J ends lost 0 bases and 2 bases respectively, with 7 bases between them. Germline loops: CDR1 SGHAT, CDR2 FQNNGV. CDR3 length equals 14 residues. The CDR3, as DNA: TGTGCCAGCAGCTTAGAGTTAGATCAAGAGACCCAGTACTTC. Encoded protein: CASSLELDQETQYF. Full variable domain (outside the CDR3, taken from reference TRBV11-2 and TRBJ2-5): EAGVAQSPRYKIIEKRQSVAFWCNPISGHATLYWYQQILGQGPKLLIQFQNNGVVDDSQLPKDRFSAERLKGVDSTLKIQPAKLEDSAVYLCASSLELDQETQYFGPGTRLLVL.

The rearrangement joins TRBV29-1 to TRBJ1-1; TRBD1 is a possible D gene (6 bases). Trimming shortened V by 6 bases and J by 0 bases, and 14 bases separated the two germline ends. Germline loops: CDR1 SQVTM, CDR2 ANQGSEA. This CDR3 region has 14 residues. CDR3 loop: CSVGGQAMNTEAFF. CDR3 nucleotides: TGCAGCGTGGGGGGGCAGGCGATGAACACTGAAGCTTTCTTT.

The rearrangement links TRBV5-1 to TRBJ2-2, with TRBD2 matching 7 bases. With 1 base clipped from V and 3 bases from J, the junction kept 6 bases outside the gene matches. Germline V CDR1 and CDR2: SGHRS, YFSETQ. The CDR3 runs to 16 residues. The CDR3 spells CASSLLGGSDTGELFF. DNA for the CDR3: TGCGCCAGCAGCTTGTTGGGGGGGTCGGACACCGGGGAGCTGTTTTTT.

The chain is built from TRBV7-2 and TRBJ2-7; D perhaps matches TRBD1 (7 bases). V shed 0 bases and J shed 1 base, with 16 bases lying between them. Looked up from germline, CDR1 is SGHTA and CDR2 is FQGNSA. CDR3 length: 17 amino acids. The CDR3 DNA sequence: TGTGCCAGCAGCTTAGCGCTAGGGGGCGGGGCGTCCTACGAGCAGTACTTC. Translating it yields CASSLALGGGASYEQYF.

The chain links TRBV7-9 to TRBJ2-5; weak D call: TRBD2 (5 bases). This CDR3 has 16 amino acids. V was cut by 1 base and J by 5 bases, with 17 bases left in between. The germline gives CDR1 SEHNR, CDR2 FQNEAQ (reference sequence). The CDR3 spells CASSLVVSGRWETQYF. DNA of the CDR3: TGTGCCAGCAGCTTAGTGGTTTCGGGGAGATGGGAGACCCAGTACTTC. The whole variable domain, remainder taken from reference TRBV7-9 and TRBJ2-5, is DTGVSQNPRHKITKRGQNVTFRCDPISEHNRLYWYRQTLGQGPEFLTYFQNEAQLEKSRLLSDRFSAERPKGSFSTLEIQRTEQGDSAMYLCASSLVVSGRWETQYFGPGTRLLVL.